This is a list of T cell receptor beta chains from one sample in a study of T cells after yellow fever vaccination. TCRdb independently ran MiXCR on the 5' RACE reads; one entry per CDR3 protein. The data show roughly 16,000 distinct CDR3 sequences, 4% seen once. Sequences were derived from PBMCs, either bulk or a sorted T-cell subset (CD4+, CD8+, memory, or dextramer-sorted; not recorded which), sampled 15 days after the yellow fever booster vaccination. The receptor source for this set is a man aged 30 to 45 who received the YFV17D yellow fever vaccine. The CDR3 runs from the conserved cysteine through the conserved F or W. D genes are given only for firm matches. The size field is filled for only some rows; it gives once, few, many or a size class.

TGCGCCAGCAGTGAGAGCCCTAGATCTTCAGATACGCAGTATTTT,CASSESPRSSDTQYF,TRBJ2-3,15,TRBV10-1,-,many
TGTGCCAGCAGCCCCCAATCGGACAGGGCGAGTGGCTACACCTTC,CASSPQSDRASGYTF,TRBJ1-2,15,TRBV7-2,TRBD1,many
TGTGCCACCAGTGATTGGGGGCTCGCTGATCGGGCCGGGAGCAACACCGGGGAGCTGTTTTTT,CATSDWGLADRAGSNTGELFF,TRBJ2-2,21,TRBV24-1,-,many
TGTGCCAGCAGCGCCGCGGGGGGGTTTGAAGCTTTCTTT,CASSAAGGFEAFF,TRBJ1-1,13,TRBV7-2,-,medium-sized
TGTGCCAGCAGCTCTGTGGGGGCAGGACAGCCCCAGCATTTT,CASSSVGAGQPQHF,TRBJ1-5,14,TRBV6-2/TRBV6-3,-,many
TGTGCCAGCAGTCGAGACTTATTCACCGGGGAGCTGTTTTTT,CASSRDLFTGELFF,TRBJ2-2,14,TRBV11-3,-,medium-sized
TGTGCCAGCAGTTTCGACCTGACAGGGACGGAAGTTTACGAGCAGTACTTC,CASSFDLTGTEVYEQYF,TRBJ2-7,17,TRBV27,TRBD1,-
TGTGCCAGCAGCCTCCTTGATGGGGTGACCTACGAGCAGTACTTC,CASSLLDGVTYEQYF,TRBJ2-7,15,TRBV7-2,-,many
TGTGCCACTACGGGGGTTACGGAGACCCAGTACTTC,CATTGVTETQYF,TRBJ2-5,12,TRBV28,-,many
TGTGCCAGTGGACTAGCGGGAGGGTATGAGCAGTTCTTC,CASGLAGGYEQFF,TRBJ2-1,13,TRBV19,TRBD2,many
TGTGCCACCAGTTCCGGGACTAGCGGGAGGTATGAGCAGTTCTTC,CATSSGTSGRYEQFF,TRBJ2-1,15,TRBV24-1,TRBD2,many
TGTGCCAGCAGCGTAGCGGGACTGGCCTACAATGAGCAGTTCTTC,CASSVAGLAYNEQFF,TRBJ2-1,15,TRBV9,-,many
TGCGCCAGCAGCGCCCGGGGGGCCGAACTCTCCCCCACTTCTGGGGCCAACGTCCTGACTTTC,CASSARGAELSPTSGANVLTF,TRBJ2-6,21,TRBV5-1,-,many
TGTGCCATCAGTGAGTCGGCAGGGGAACAAGAGACCCAGTACTTC,CAISESAGEQETQYF,TRBJ2-5,15,TRBV10-3,-,many
TGTGCCAGCAGCGTAGATGGGACTCTCTCCTACGAGCAGTACTTC,CASSVDGTLSYEQYF,TRBJ2-7,15,TRBV9,-,many
TGTGCCAGCAGCCAAGGGACAGGGGTCAATGAGCAGTTCTTC,CASSQGTGVNEQFF,TRBJ2-1,14,TRBV9,TRBD1,many
TGTGCCAGCAGCGGACAGGGTAGAGTAGCGGGATACACAGATACGCAGTATTTT,CASSGQGRVAGYTDTQYF,TRBJ2-3,18,TRBV2,-,many
TGTGCCAGCAGCTTAGATAGGCTAGCGGGTTCCTACAATGAGCAGTTCTTC,CASSLDRLAGSYNEQFF,TRBJ2-1,17,TRBV11-2,TRBD2,many
TGTGCCATGGGCTCCAGGCTCCCCTGCGAGCAGTACTTC,CAMGSRLPCEQYF,TRBJ2-7,13,TRBV13,-,-
TGTGCCAGCAGACCACGACAGGCCCCCTACAATGAGCAGTTCTTC,CASRPRQAPYNEQFF,TRBJ2-1,15,TRBV13,-,many
TGCGCCAGCAGCCAACGGCTTGGACTAGCGGGAGCATTTACCTACGAGCAGTACTTC,CASSQRLGLAGAFTYEQYF,TRBJ2-7,19,TRBV4-1,TRBD2,many
TGCGCCAGCAGCCCAGATACAGATACGCAGTATTTT,CASSPDTDTQYF,TRBJ2-3,12,TRBV5-1,-,many
TGCAGTGCTAGAAGGGAGTCTGAGCAGTTCTTC,CSARRESEQFF,TRBJ2-1,11,TRBV20-1,-,many
TGTGCCAGCAGCCCGTTAGCGGCCCACAATGAGCAGTTCTTC,CASSPLAAHNEQFF,TRBJ2-1,14,TRBV7-2,-,many
TGTGCCAGCAGCTTAGAAAGGGGAATCTACGAGCAGTACTTC,CASSLERGIYEQYF,TRBJ2-7,14,TRBV7-9,-,-
TGCAGCGTTGGTTTGCCAACCAGGGACACAGATACGCAGTATTTT,CSVGLPTRDTDTQYF,TRBJ2-3,15,TRBV29-1,-,medium-sized
TGTGCCAGCAGCCCCCACCCAACTAGTGAATGGGGCAATGAGCAGTTCTTC,CASSPHPTSEWGNEQFF,TRBJ2-1,17,TRBV7-8,-,medium-sized
TGTGCCAGCAGCAGTCCCGGGACTAGCGGGATAGTCTCCTACGAGCAGTACTTC,CASSSPGTSGIVSYEQYF,TRBJ2-7,18,TRBV7-2,TRBD2,many
TGTGCCAGACTCCGTCAGGGGGGAGGAAATCAGCCCCAGCATTTT,CARLRQGGGNQPQHF,TRBJ1-5,15,TRBV18,TRBD1,many
TGTGCCAGCAGTTTTTCCCTTAGCGCCCGCACCGGGGAGCTGTTTTTT,CASSFSLSARTGELFF,TRBJ2-2,16,TRBV6-5,-,many
TGTGCCAGCACCCCGAGGACGAACACCGGGGAGCTGTTTTTT,CASTPRTNTGELFF,TRBJ2-2,14,TRBV12-3/TRBV12-4,-,medium-sized
TGTGCCAGCAGTCAACCGATGCGAGCGTACGAGCAGTACTTC,CASSQPMRAYEQYF,TRBJ2-7,14,TRBV23-1,-,-
TGTGCCAGCAGCCTGCTGAGGGCTGAGAACACTGAAGCTTTCTTT,CASSLLRAENTEAFF,TRBJ1-1,15,TRBV7-9,-,many
TGCGCCAGCAGCTTGGACGAGCCTACCGACAATGAGCAGTTCTTC,CASSLDEPTDNEQFF,TRBJ2-1,15,TRBV5-1,-,-
TGTGCCAGCAGTGAAGTATCGTGGAGGGTAGATGGCACAGATACGCAGTATTTT,CASSEVSWRVDGTDTQYF,TRBJ2-3,18,TRBV2,-,many
TGCGCCAGCAGCGTTGAGCCGGGGGAGACCCAGTACTTC,CASSVEPGETQYF,TRBJ2-5,13,TRBV5-1,-,many
TGCAGTGTTAGAAAGGGACTCAGGGGTTCCTACGAGCAGTACTTC,CSVRKGLRGSYEQYF,TRBJ2-7,15,TRBV20-1,-,many
TGTGCCAGCAGTTTAGGTAGCGAGCAGTACTTC,CASSLGSEQYF,TRBJ2-7,11,TRBV12-3/TRBV12-4,-,many
TGTGCCAGCAGCCAAGCGGGAGGGTCCTACAATGAGCAGTTCTTC,CASSQAGGSYNEQFF,TRBJ2-1,15,TRBV7-2,TRBD2,many
TGCGCCAGCACGATGAACAGGGAAGTTGAAAAACTGTTTTTT,CASTMNREVEKLFF,TRBJ1-4,14,TRBV4-3,-,many
TGTGCCAGCAGAGGGGGAGTTTTGAGCTCCTACAATGAGCAGTTCTTC,CASRGGVLSSYNEQFF,TRBJ2-1,16,TRBV2,-,many
TGTGCCAGCAGCCCGGACAGGGAGTATCAGGGCTACACCTTC,CASSPDREYQGYTF,TRBJ1-2,14,TRBV9,TRBD1,many
TGTGCCAGCAGCTTAGAATCAGGACCTCCGACCCAGTACTTC,CASSLESGPPTQYF,TRBJ2-5,14,TRBV7-8,-,many
TGTGCCAGCAGCCCCCGCGGAGGGTCAAACTACAATGAGCAGTTCTTC,CASSPRGGSNYNEQFF,TRBJ2-1,16,TRBV7-3,-,medium-sized
TGTGCCAGCAGCAACGACGGGAACACTGAAGCTTTCTTT,CASSNDGNTEAFF,TRBJ1-1,13,TRBV21-1,-,many
TGTGCCAGCAGCTCCCGCTCCTACGAGCAGTACTTC,CASSSRSYEQYF,TRBJ2-7,12,TRBV7-2,-,medium-sized
TGTGCCAGCAGCTTCCCCGGCGGGTACGAGCAGTACTTC,CASSFPGGYEQYF,TRBJ2-7,13,TRBV7-9,-,-
TGTGCCATGAGCCCCGGGCCCACTTGCTACGAGCAGTACTTC,CAMSPGPTCYEQYF,TRBJ2-7,14,TRBV5-6,-,-
TGTGCCAGCAGCGTAACCCCGACTAGCGGGAGGCCGCAAGAGACCCAGTACTTC,CASSVTPTSGRPQETQYF,TRBJ2-5,18,TRBV9,TRBD2,many
TGTGCCAGCAGCTTGGGGACAGACCCCAATGAGCAGTTCTTC,CASSLGTDPNEQFF,TRBJ2-1,14,TRBV7-6,TRBD1,many
TGTGCCAGCAGCTTTTTGTTTGAAAACATTCAGTACTTC,CASSFLFENIQYF,TRBJ2-4,13,TRBV7-8,-,many
TGTGCCAGCAGTACCGGACAGAGCTATGGCTACACCTTC,CASSTGQSYGYTF,TRBJ1-2,13,TRBV12-3/TRBV12-4,-,many
TGTGCCAGCAGGAGCGGAGCCGACACCGGGGAGCTGTTTTTT,CASRSGADTGELFF,TRBJ2-2,14,TRBV3-1,-,many
TGCAGCGTGGGGTGGACAACTTACAATGAGCAGTTCTTC,CSVGWTTYNEQFF,TRBJ2-1,13,TRBV29-1,-,many
TGTGCCAGCAGCTTGTCTCCAGGGCCCAGCTCTGGAAACACCATATATTTT,CASSLSPGPSSGNTIYF,TRBJ1-3,17,TRBV5-6,-,many
TGTGCCAGCAGTTCCGACAGGGGAAACACCATATATTTT,CASSSDRGNTIYF,TRBJ1-3,13,TRBV6-5,-,many
TGTGCCAGCAGCTCGGGACTAGCCCTCTACGAGCAGTACTTC,CASSSGLALYEQYF,TRBJ2-7,14,TRBV5-6,TRBD2,few
TGCGCCAGCAGCCATAGGGAACTAACGCTTGAGCAGTTCTTC,CASSHRELTLEQFF,TRBJ2-1,14,TRBV4-1,-,many
TGCGCCAGCAGCTTGATAGAAAGCACAGATACGCAGTATTTT,CASSLIESTDTQYF,TRBJ2-3,14,TRBV5-1,-,many